These 20 T cell receptor beta chains originate from one sample sequenced in a study of cytomegalovirus exposure and HLA in healthy donors. Primers included in the PCR were 60 Vbeta and 13 Jbeta primers. Repertoires were generated with immunoSEQ multiplex PCR, while TCRdb's copy carries only in-frame clones and drops some. Here the sample spans 95,000 to 150,000 clones, approximately 72% being singletons. Source material: PBMCs. Receptors originate from a man aged 55 to 70 in good health and CMV-seropositive.

The J gene is TRBJ2-7, the V gene TRBV5-1, with 10 bases lining up with TRBD1. V was clipped by 3 bases and J by 7 bases; unmatched bases: 7. Germline CDR1 SGHRS, CDR2 YFSETQ. The length of the CDR3 is 14 residues. CDR3 nucleotides: TGCGCCAGCAGCTCAGACAGGGGGCGCCGTGAGCAGTACTTC. Its protein is CASSSDRGRREQYF.

The chain recombines TRBV10-3 with TRBJ2-1, with D unclear. Germline CDR1 and CDR2: ENHRY and SYGVKD. V lost 2 bases, J lost 0 bases, and 11 bases lay in between. The CDR3 is made up of 16 amino acids. CDR3 amino acids: CAISERDSSSYNEQFF. CDR3 sequence (DNA): TGTGCCATCAGTGAGAGAGACTCGAGCTCCTACAATGAGCAGTTCTTC.

The rearrangement joins TRBV6-6 to TRBJ1-2; 9 bases map to TRBD1. Germline V gene data show CDR1 as MNHNY and CDR2 as SVGAGI (reference sequence). After removal of 2 bases from V and 8 bases from J, the junction contained 6 bases not matched to a gene. The CDR3 sequence is 14 residues long. The CDR3 DNA follows: TGTGCCAGCAGTTACATACAGGGGGCCCCAGGCTACACCTTC. Encoded protein: CASSYIQGAPGYTF.

J is TRBJ2-4 and V is TRBV5-1, with 12 bases identical to TRBD1. CDR3 length: 16 amino acids. Per the germline V gene, CDR1 is SGHRS and CDR2 is YFSETQ. V was clipped by 2 bases and J by 9 bases; unmatched bases: 9. CDR3 loop: CASSFEAGTGGSIQYF. DNA for the CDR3: TGCGCCAGCAGCTTTGAGGCGGGGACAGGGGGCAGCATTCAGTACTTC. The whole variable domain, filled in from reference TRBV5-1 and TRBJ2-4, reads KAGVTQTPRYLIKTRGQQVTLSCSPISGHRSVSWYQQTPGQGLQFLFEYFSETQRNKGNFPGRFSGRQFSNSRSEMNVSTLELGDSALYLCASSFEAGTGGSIQYFGAGTRLSVL.

V is TRBV11-1 and J is TRBJ2-3, with no clear D. V shed 5 bases and J shed 6 bases, with 9 bases lying between them. Germline assignment: CDR1 SGHAT and CDR2 FQDESV (reference sequence). This CDR3 is built from 12 residues. The DNA of the CDR3 is TGTGCCAGCAGCCCTGACTGGGATACGCAGTATTTT. This sequence encodes CASSPDWDTQYF.

The chain recombines TRBV19 with TRBJ2-4; the match to TRBD1 covers 9 bases. V lost 5 bases and J lost 11; bases outside the gene matches: 4. Germline CDR1 and CDR2: LNHDA and SQIVND (reference sequence). The CDR3 runs 12 residues. The CDR3, as DNA: TGTGCCAGTAGTTGGGACAGGGACGTTCAGTACTTC. Translation gives CASSWDRDVQYF. The full variable domain, its missing parts supplied by reference TRBV19 and TRBJ2-4, is DGGITQSPKYLFRKEGQNVTLSCEQNLNHDAMYWYRQDPGQGLRLIYYSQIVNDFQKGDIAEGYSVSREKKESFPLTVTSAQKNPTAFYLCASSWDRDVQYFGAGTRLSVL.

CDR3 DNA sequence: TGTGCCAGCAGCCACAGGAGAAATCAGCCCCAGCATTTT. It translates to CASSHRRNQPQHF. The genes are TRBV5-6 and TRBJ1-5, with D tentatively TRBD1 (5 bases). The CDR3 totals 13 residues. The V and J ends lost 4 bases and 4 bases respectively, with 9 bases between them. Per the germline V gene, CDR1 is SGHDT and CDR2 is YYEEEE. The whole variable domain, remainder taken from reference TRBV5-6 and TRBJ1-5, is DAGVTQSPTHLIKTRGQQVTLRCSPKSGHDTVSWYQQALGQGPQFIFQYYEEEERQRGNFPDRFSGHQFPNYSSELNVNALLLGDSALYLCASSHRRNQPQHFGDGTRLSIL.

On this clone itself: Other DNA sequences in this sample translate to the same CDR3. The CDR3 sequence is CASSRENYGYTF. DNA of the CDR3: TGTGCCAGCAGCAGGGAGAACTATGGCTACACCTTC. The rearrangement uses TRBV5-8 and TRBJ1-2; D unresolved. Germline CDR1 is SGHTS and CDR2 is YDEGEE. This CDR3 spans 12 amino acids. Trimming shortened V by 4 bases and J by 2 bases, and 6 bases separated the two germline ends.

Points on this clone: Mismatch with germline at one junction end may stem from a read error. V and J are TRBV6-1 and TRBJ2-1; no definite D call. Germline V gene sequence: CDR1 MNHNS, CDR2 SASEGT. The CDR3 runs 13 residues. CDR3 nucleotides: TGTGCCGGCAGTGAATTCCTTTACAATGAGCAGTTCTTC. Translation: CAGSEFLYNEQFF.

The genes are TRBV5-1 and TRBJ2-3, with a weak D call TRBD2 (6 bases). The CDR3 runs to 15 residues. The germline gives CDR1 SGHRS, CDR2 YFSETQ. V was cut by 0 bases and J by 4 bases, with 12 bases left in between. The CDR3 reads CASSLGTISADTQYF. Here the CDR3 DNA reads TGCGCCAGCAGCTTGGGGACTATTTCGGCAGATACGCAGTATTTT.

V usage is TRBV6-4 and J usage is TRBJ2-5; D is unresolved. The CDR3 is made up of 13 amino acids. Germline lookup yields CDR1 MRHNA and CDR2 SNTAGT. V lost 3 bases and J lost 7, with 12 bases in between. This CDR3 reads CASSEEAHVTQYF. For the CDR3, the DNA is TGTGCCAGCAGTGAAGAAGCCCATGTGACCCAGTACTTC.

The CDR3 DNA sequence: TGTGCCAGCAGCCAAGCGGGAGGCTCCTACAATGAGCAGTTCTTC. It codes for CASSQAGGSYNEQFF. V and J are TRBV4-2 and TRBJ2-1, with TRBD2 identical over 7 bases. V dropped 1 base and J dropped 0; count of bases not matched to a gene: 0. From germline, CDR1 is LGHNA and CDR2 YNFKEQ. The CDR3 contains 15 residues.

V is TRBV5-1 and J is TRBJ2-5; TRBD1 is a possible D gene (5 bases). The DNA end is more similar to TRBJ2-7, so the J call may be wrong. Germline V gene lookup returns CDR1 SGHRS and CDR2 YFSETQ. The CDR3 sequence is 19 residues long. The CDR3 DNA is TGCGCCAGCAGCTTGGGTAGGGTGACAGCGCTAAGGGGTCCCTACGAGCAGTACTTC. It codes for CASSLGRVTALRGPYEQYF.

The rearrangement joins TRBV30 to TRBJ2-3; maybe TRBD1 (6 bases). V dropped 1 base and J dropped 9 bases, with 14 bases sitting between them. CDR1 is GTSNPN, CDR2 SVGIG, per germline (reference sequence). There are 13 residues in the CDR3. CDR3 nucleotides: TGTGCCTGGAGTGGGGTTTACAGGGAGACGCAGTATTTT. Protein product: CAWSGVYRETQYF.

The rearrangement uses TRBV21-1 and TRBJ1-2. TRBV21-1 is a listed pseudogene. The CDR3 totals 16 residues. This chain's CDR3 is CASSKAERRGDYGYTF. In DNA form, the CDR3 reads TGTGCCAGCAGCAAAGCGGAAAGGAGAGGTGACTATGGCTACACCTTC.

The chain couples TRBV7-2 to TRBJ1-2; 9 bases map to TRBD1. V dropped 3 bases and J dropped 7; count of bases not matched to a gene: 9. Germline values: CDR1 SGHTA, CDR2 FQGNSA. This CDR3 is 15 amino acids long. The CDR3 spells CASSFKQGAPRGYTF. The DNA of the CDR3 is TGTGCCAGCAGCTTCAAACAGGGGGCGCCGCGTGGCTACACCTTC.

This chain connects TRBV9 to TRBJ1-2; TRBD1 matches at 7 bases. V lost 0 bases to trimming and J lost 6 bases; unmatched junction nucleotides: 5. CDR1 is SGDLS and CDR2 is YYNGEE in the germline V gene. The CDR3 contains 14 residues. The CDR3 is CASSVAGQGDGYTF. The DNA for the CDR3 is TGTGCCAGCAGCGTAGCCGGCCAGGGGGATGGCTACACCTTC. Filled out from reference TRBV9 and TRBJ1-2, the complete variable domain reads DSGVTQTPKHLITATGQRVTLRCSPRSGDLSVYWYQQSLDQGLQFLIQYYNGEERAKGNILERFSAQQFPDLHSELNLSSLELGDSALYFCASSVAGQGDGYTFGSGTRLTVV.

This chain links TRBV7-6 with TRBJ1-1; D may be TRBD1 (6 bases). This CDR3 has 16 amino acids. Germline CDR1 SGHVS, CDR2 FNYEAQ. V was trimmed by 2 bases and J by 1 base, leaving 14 bases between them. This CDR3 reads CASSLFSGTTNTEAFF. The CDR3, as DNA: TGTGCCAGCAGCTTATTCTCCGGGACAACGAACACTGAAGCTTTCTTT. Based on the CDR3 plus reference TRBV7-6 and TRBJ1-1, the full variable domain is GAGVSQSPRYKVTKRGQDVALRCDPISGHVSLYWYRQALGQGPEFLTYFNYEAQQDKSGLPNDRFSAERPEGSISTLTIQRTEQRDSAMYRCASSLFSGTTNTEAFFGQGTRLTVV.

V and J are TRBV25-1 and TRBJ2-7; maybe TRBD2 (5 bases). V lost 4 bases and J 6 bases, leaving 16 bases between the germline ends. The CDR3 sequence is 14 residues long. CDR1 is MGHDK, CDR2 SYGVNS, per germline. The CDR3 loop reads CASSGSSFGVEQYF. In nucleotides, the CDR3 is TGTGCCAGCAGTGGGAGCTCCTTCGGGGTCGAGCAGTACTTC.

V gene TRBV5-1 combines with J gene TRBJ2-7, with 12 bases matching TRBD2. The germline CDR1 and CDR2 sequences are SGHRS and YFSETQ. The length of the CDR3 is 15 residues. V was pared by 3 bases and J by 4 bases, with 5 bases of the junction left unmatched. The CDR3 here is CASSSTSGGPYEQYF. The CDR3 DNA sequence: TGCGCCAGCAGCTCTACTAGCGGGGGGCCTTACGAGCAGTACTTC.